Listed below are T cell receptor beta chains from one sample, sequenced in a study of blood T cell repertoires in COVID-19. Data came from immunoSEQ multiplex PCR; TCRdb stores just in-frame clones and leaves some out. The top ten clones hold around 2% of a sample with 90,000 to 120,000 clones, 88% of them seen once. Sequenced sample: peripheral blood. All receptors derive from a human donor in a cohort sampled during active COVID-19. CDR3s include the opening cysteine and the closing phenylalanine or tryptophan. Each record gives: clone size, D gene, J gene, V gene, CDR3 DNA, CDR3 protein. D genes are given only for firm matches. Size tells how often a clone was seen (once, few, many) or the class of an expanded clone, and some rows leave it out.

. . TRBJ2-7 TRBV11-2 TGTGCCAGCAGGCCCCGGGGGCTAGCGGACTCCTACGAGCAGTACTTC CASRPRGLADSYEQYF
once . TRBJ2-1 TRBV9 TGTGCCAGCAGCGTGGTGACAGGCTACAATGAGCAGTTCTTC CASSVVTGYNEQFF
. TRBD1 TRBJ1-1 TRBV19 TGTGCCAGTAGCCCATGGGGGGGGACAGGGAATGAAGCTTTCTTT CASSPWGGTGNEAFF
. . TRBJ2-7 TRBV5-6 TGTGCCAGCAGCTTTACCAGGGGCCACGAGCAGTACTTC CASSFTRGHEQYF
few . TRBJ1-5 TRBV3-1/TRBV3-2 TGTGCCAGCAGCCATGGGCTGATTCAGCCCCAGCATTTT CASSHGLIQPQHF
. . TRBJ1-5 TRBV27 TGTGCCAGCAGTTTAAGCAGCAATCAGCCCCAGCATTTT CASSLSSNQPQHF
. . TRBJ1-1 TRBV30 TGTGCCTGGAGTGTAACCGAGAGAGGCACTGAAGCTTTCTTT CAWSVTERGTEAFF
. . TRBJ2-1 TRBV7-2 TGTGCCAGCAGCTTAGCGAATAGCGGCAGGCATGAGCAGTTCTTC CASSLANSGRHEQFF
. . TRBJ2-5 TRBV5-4 TGTGCCAGCAGCTTCCGGGGGAACCAAGAGACCCAGTACTTC CASSFRGNQETQYF
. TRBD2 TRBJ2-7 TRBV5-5 TGTGCCAGCAGCCACGAGGGACTAGCGGGCGCTGCTTACGAGCAGTACTTC CASSHEGLAGAAYEQYF
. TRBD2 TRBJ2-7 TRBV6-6 TGTGCCAGCAGCGCGGGACTAGTGTCGGTCGAGCAGTACTTC CASSAGLVSVEQYF
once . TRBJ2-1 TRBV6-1 TGTGCCAGCAGTGAATTTAGCTCCTACAATGAGCAGTTCTTC CASSEFSSYNEQFF
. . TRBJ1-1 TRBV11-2 TGTGCCAGCAGCCTGACAGGCGAAGCTTTCTTT CASSLTGEAFF
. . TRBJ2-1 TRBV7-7 TGTGCTAGCAGCTTAGCGGAGGCGGATGAGCAGTTCTTC CASSLAEADEQFF
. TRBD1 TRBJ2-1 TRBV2 TGTGCCAGCAGTTGGACAGGGGGCCAGGGGGGAGAGCAGTTCTTC CASSWTGGQGGEQFF
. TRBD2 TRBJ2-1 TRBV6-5 TGTGCCAGCTGGGAGCGGGACCGACACAATGAGCAGTTCTTC CASWERDRHNEQFF
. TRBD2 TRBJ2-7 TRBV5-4 TGTGCCAGCCGACCCGGGGGAGCGGGAGTTAGCTCCTACGAGCAGTACTTC CASRPGGAGVSSYEQYF
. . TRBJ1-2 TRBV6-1 TGTGCCAGCAGTGAAGGAGGGAGAACCCATGGCTACACCTTC CASSEGGRTHGYTF
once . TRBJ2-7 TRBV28 TGTGCCAGCAGTTCCCACAGGGTCAGCTCCTACGAGCAGTACTTC CASSSHRVSSYEQYF
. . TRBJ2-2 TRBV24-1 TGTGCCACCAGTGCTCCGGGCACCGGGGAGCTGTTTTTT CATSAPGTGELFF
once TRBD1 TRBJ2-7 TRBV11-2 TGTGCCAGCAGCTTCGGGACAGGGGACTACGAGCAGTACTTC CASSFGTGDYEQYF
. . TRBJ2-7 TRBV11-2 TGTGCCAGCAGCGCGGGACAGATCTACGAGCAGTACTTC CASSAGQIYEQYF
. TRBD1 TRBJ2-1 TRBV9 TGTGCCAGCAGCCCGTTTCACGGGACAGCCGACAATGAGCAGTTCTTC CASSPFHGTADNEQFF
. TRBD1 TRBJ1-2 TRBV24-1 TGTGCCACCAGTGACATGAAGACAGGGGCCTATGGCTACACCTTC CATSDMKTGAYGYTF
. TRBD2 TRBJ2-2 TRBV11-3 TGTGCCAGCAGCTTACTAGCGGGAGCGAACACCGGGGAGCTGTTTTTT CASSLLAGANTGELFF
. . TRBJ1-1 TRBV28 TGTGCCAGCAGCATTAGGTCAGGGCGCTTCACTGAAGCTTTCTTT CASSIRSGRFTEAFF
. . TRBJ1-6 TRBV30 TGTGCCTGGAATAAATGGTCAGGGAATAATTCACCCCTCCACTTT CAWNKWSGNNSPLHF
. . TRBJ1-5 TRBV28 TGTGCCAGCAGTTTAATCAGGGGAGAGCCCCAGCATTTT CASSLIRGEPQHF
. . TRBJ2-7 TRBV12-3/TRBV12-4 TGTGCCAGCAGTCCCAGCTACGAGCAGTACTTC CASSPSYEQYF
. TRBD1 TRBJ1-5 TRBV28 TGTGCCAGCAGTTCCGGGGACAGGGAGGAACAGCCCCAGCATTTT CASSSGDREEQPQHF
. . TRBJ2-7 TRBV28 TGTGCCAGCAGTTTATTGCAGGGTACCTACGAGCAGTACTTC CASSLLQGTYEQYF
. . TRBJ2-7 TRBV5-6 TGTGCCAGCAGCTTGGGGCAGTTCAACTCCTACGAGCAGTACTTC CASSLGQFNSYEQYF
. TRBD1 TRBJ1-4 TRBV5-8 TGTGCCAGCAGCTTGGCCGGGACAGGGGCTGAAAAACTGTTTTTT CASSLAGTGAEKLFF
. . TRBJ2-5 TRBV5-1 TGCGCCAGCAGCTTCTCGAGGCAAGAGACCCAGTACTTC CASSFSRQETQYF
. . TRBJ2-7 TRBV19 TGTGCCAGTAGTATACAGGGGACCTACGAGCAGTACTTC CASSIQGTYEQYF
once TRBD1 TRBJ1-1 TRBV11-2 TGTGCCAGCAGCGCACGGGACAGGCCAACCAGTGAAGCTTTCTTT CASSARDRPTSEAFF
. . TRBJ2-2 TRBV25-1 TGTGCCAGCAGTGGTTTCACAGGGAACACCGGGGAGCTGTTTTTT CASSGFTGNTGELFF
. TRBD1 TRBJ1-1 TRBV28 TGTGCCAGCAGTCGCGCAGGGGGAGGCACTGAAGCTTTCTTT CASSRAGGGTEAFF
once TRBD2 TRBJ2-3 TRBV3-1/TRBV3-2 TGTGCCAGCAGCAAGACTAGCGGCCCTAGCACAGATACGCAGTATTTT CASSKTSGPSTDTQYF
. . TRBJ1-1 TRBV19 TGTGCCAGTAGTTTAATGTACACTGAAGCTTTCTTT CASSLMYTEAFF
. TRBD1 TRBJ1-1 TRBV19 TGTGCCAGTAGTAACTCGGGACAGGTCCTGAACACTGAAGCTTTCTTT CASSNSGQVLNTEAFF
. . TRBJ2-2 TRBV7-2 TGTGCCAGCAGCACTCAGGGAACCGGGGAGCTGTTTTTT CASSTQGTGELFF
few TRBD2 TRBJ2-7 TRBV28 TGTGCCAGCAGTTTGTGGCGGGGGGCATTATACGAGCAGTACTTC CASSLWRGALYEQYF
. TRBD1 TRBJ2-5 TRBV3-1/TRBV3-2 TGTGCCAGCAGCAAGTCGCCGGGACAGGGGGAACAAGAGACCCAGTACTTC CASSKSPGQGEQETQYF
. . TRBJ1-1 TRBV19 TGTGCCAGTAGTATTTGGCCCGTGGGGGCAGGAACTGAAGCTTTCTTT CASSIWPVGAGTEAFF
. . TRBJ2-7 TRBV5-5 TGTGCCAGCATGCGTCCATGGGGGCAAGGGGCCTACGAGCAGTACTTC CASMRPWGQGAYEQYF
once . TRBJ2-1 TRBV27 TGTGAGACGAAAGGGGGTCACTCCTACAATGAGCAGTTCTTC CETKGGHSYNEQFF
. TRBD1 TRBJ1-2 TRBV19 TGTGCCAGTAGTATAGGGACAGGGGGCTATGGCTACACCTTC CASSIGTGGYGYTF
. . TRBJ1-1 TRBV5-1 TGCGCCAGCAGCACCGAACAGATGAACACTGAAGCTTTCTTT CASSTEQMNTEAFF
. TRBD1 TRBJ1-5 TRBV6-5 TGTGCCAGCAGGCGGGACAGGGAGGGACAGCCCCAGCATTTT CASRRDREGQPQHF
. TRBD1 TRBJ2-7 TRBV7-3 TGTGCCAGCAGCTTAGAGACAGGGGAGACCTACGAGCAGTACTTC CASSLETGETYEQYF
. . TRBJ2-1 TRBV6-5 TGTGCCAGCAGTTACCAGGGGACAACTTACAATGAGCAGTTCTTC CASSYQGTTYNEQFF